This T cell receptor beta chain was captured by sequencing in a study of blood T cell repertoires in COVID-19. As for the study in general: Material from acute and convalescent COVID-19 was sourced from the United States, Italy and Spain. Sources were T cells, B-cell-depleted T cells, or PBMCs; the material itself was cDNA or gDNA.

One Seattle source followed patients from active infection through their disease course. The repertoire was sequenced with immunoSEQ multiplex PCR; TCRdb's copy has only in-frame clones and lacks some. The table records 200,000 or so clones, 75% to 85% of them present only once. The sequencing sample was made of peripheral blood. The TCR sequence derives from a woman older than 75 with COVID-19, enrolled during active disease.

The CDR3 coding sequence is TGTGCCAGCAGTATGATAGCGGGAGGGCCTAGAGATACGCAGTATTTT. Translated: CASSMIAGGPRDTQYF. The chain couples TRBV28 to TRBJ2-3, with TRBD2 matching over 11 bases. After removal of 5 bases from V and 5 bases from J, the junction contained 9 bases not matched to a gene. CDR1 is MDHEN, CDR2 SYDVKM, per germline. The CDR3 has 16 residues.